These T cell receptor beta chains were read from a single sample in a study of blood T cell repertoires in COVID-19. Sequencing was performed with immunoSEQ multiplex PCR; in TCRdb, only in-frame clones are kept and a portion is missing. Of about 210,000 clones listed, around 82% are singletons. The sequencing input was peripheral blood. Receptor source: a human donor in a cohort sampled during active COVID-19. CDR3s include the opening cysteine and the closing phenylalanine or tryptophan. Each record gives: V gene, D gene, J gene, clone size, CDR3 protein, CDR3 DNA. The D gene is left open where the match is weak. Where a row states a size, it is once, few, many or the class of an expanded clone; other rows omit it.

V: TRBV4-1; D: TRBD2; J: TRBJ2-7; size: once; CDR3: CASSQGAGFLYEQYF; DNA: TGCGCCAGCAGCCAAGGAGCGGGGTTTTTATACGAGCAGTACTTC
V: TRBV19; D: NA; J: TRBJ1-5; size: few; CDR3: CASQPRGVYQPQHF; DNA: TGTGCCAGCCAGCCCAGGGGTGTCTATCAGCCCCAGCATTTT
V: TRBV28; D: NA; J: TRBJ2-3; size: once; CDR3: CASSSPGADTQYF; DNA: TGTGCCAGCAGTTCTCCAGGGGCAGATACGCAGTATTTT
V: TRBV28; D: NA; J: TRBJ1-1; size: NA; CDR3: CASSPPGVNTEAFF; DNA: TGTGCCAGCAGTCCCCCCGGGGTGAACACTGAAGCTTTCTTT
V: TRBV10-3; D: TRBD1; J: TRBJ1-1; size: NA; CDR3: CAISEGRGPTEAFF; DNA: TGTGCCATCAGTGAAGGCAGGGGGCCCACTGAAGCTTTCTTT
V: TRBV6-6; D: NA; J: TRBJ1-1; size: NA; CDR3: CASSYEGGENTEAFF; DNA: TGTGCCAGCAGTTACGAGGGAGGGGAAAACACTGAAGCTTTCTTT
V: TRBV5-1; D: NA; J: TRBJ1-1; size: NA; CDR3: CASSLEESGSGTEAFF; DNA: TGCGCCAGCAGCTTAGAAGAGTCCGGGAGTGGGACTGAAGCTTTCTTT
V: TRBV28; D: NA; J: TRBJ2-5; size: once; CDR3: CASSLLWAETQYF; DNA: TGTGCCAGCAGTTTGTTGTGGGCGGAGACCCAGTACTTC
V: TRBV10-3; D: TRBD1; J: TRBJ2-2; size: NA; CDR3: CAIKAGGYGELFF; DNA: TGTGCCATCAAGGCAGGGGGCTACGGGGAGCTGTTTTTT
V: TRBV4-2; D: TRBD2; J: TRBJ2-5; size: NA; CDR3: CASSQFGREGTQYF; DNA: TGTGCCAGCAGCCAATTCGGGCGGGAGGGGACCCAGTACTTC
V: TRBV30; D: NA; J: TRBJ1-5; size: NA; CDR3: CAWSDEVGQPQHF; DNA: TGTGCCTGGAGTGACGAGGTAGGACAGCCCCAGCATTTT
V: TRBV9; D: NA; J: TRBJ2-2; size: NA; CDR3: CASSVMNTGELFF; DNA: TGTGCCAGCAGCGTCATGAACACCGGGGAGCTGTTTTTT